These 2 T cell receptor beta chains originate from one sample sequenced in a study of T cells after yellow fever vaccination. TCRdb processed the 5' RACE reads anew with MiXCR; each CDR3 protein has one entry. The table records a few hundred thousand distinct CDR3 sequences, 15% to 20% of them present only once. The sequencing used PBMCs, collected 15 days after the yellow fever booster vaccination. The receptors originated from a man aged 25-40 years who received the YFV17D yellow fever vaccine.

This CDR3 is CASSRDRDEKLFF. The CDR3 region has the DNA TGCGCCAGCAGCCGGGACAGGGATGAAAAACTGTTTTTT. The chain combines TRBV5-1 with TRBJ1-4; 9 nucleotides match TRBD1. This CDR3 spans 13 amino acids. V shed 4 bases and J 6 bases; nucleotides not matched to a gene: 1. Germline CDR1 reads SGHRS; CDR2 reads YFSETQ. Drawing the rest from reference TRBV5-1 and TRBJ1-4, the complete variable domain is KAGVTQTPRYLIKTRGQQVTLSCSPISGHRSVSWYQQTPGQGLQFLFEYFSETQRNKGNFPGRFSGRQFSNSRSEMNVSTLELGDSALYLCASSRDRDEKLFFGSGTQLSVL.

CDR3 DNA sequence: TGTGCCACCAGCAGAGATCCCGACTCGCCGTCCGAGCAGTACTTC. Encoded protein: CATSRDPDSPSEQYF. The V call is TRBV15, the J call TRBJ2-7; D remains unclear. Trimming pared 0 bases from V and 6 bases from J, leaving 15 bases between. The CDR3 spans 15 residues. Germline V gene sequence: CDR1 LNHNV, CDR2 YYDKDF (reference sequence).